Below are 2 T cell receptor beta chains sequenced from a single sample in a study of cytomegalovirus exposure and HLA in healthy donors. 13 Jbeta primers and 60 Vbeta primers were used for the PCR. The assay was immunoSEQ multiplex PCR, and TCRdb's table has in-frame clones only and misses some. The table lists 180,000 or so clones, approximately 85% of them singletons. The sequenced material came from PBMCs. The receptors come from a man between 18 and 35 years old in good health and CMV-seropositive.

This chain joins TRBV5-1 and TRBJ2-7, with 8 bases matching TRBD1. V shed 4 bases and J 4 bases; nucleotides not matched to a gene: 7. This CDR3 has 14 residues. Germline CDR1 reads SGHRS; CDR2 reads YFSETQ. The CDR3 protein is CASSHGQGAYEQYF. The CDR3, as DNA: TGCGCCAGCAGCCACGGACAGGGTGCATACGAGCAGTACTTC. The full variable domain, with the rest looked up from reference TRBV5-1 and TRBJ2-7, is KAGVTQTPRYLIKTRGQQVTLSCSPISGHRSVSWYQQTPGQGLQFLFEYFSETQRNKGNFPGRFSGRQFSNSRSEMNVSTLELGDSALYLCASSHGQGAYEQYFGPGTRLTVT.

The chain is built from TRBV7-9 and TRBJ2-2, with 10 bases aligning to TRBD1. Germline trimming cut 6 bases from V and 6 bases from J; bases unmatched to any gene: 4. The CDR3 spans 14 residues. Germline loops: CDR1 SEHNR, CDR2 FQNEAQ (reference sequence). This chain's CDR3 is CASSRTGGPGELFF. CDR3 DNA sequence: TGTGCCAGCAGTAGGACAGGGGGACCCGGGGAGCTGTTTTTT.